Listed here are 22 T cell receptor beta chains from one sample, sequenced in a study of graft-versus-host responses after intestinal transplantation. No antigen has been assigned to these receptors. Only in-frame clones appear in the TCRdb table, and some are missing; sequencing was by immunoSEQ multiplex PCR. The data show about 78,000 clones, with over 75% seen just once and about 8% held by the top ten. Source: unstimulated CD8+ T cells sorted from spleen or lymph node cells, taken before transplant. Receptors were obtained from a human donor who was the organ donor for an intestinal transplant.

The V call is TRBV5-7, the J call TRBJ2-1; 8 bases fit TRBD1. TRBV5-7 is classed as an ORF, of uncertain function. After removal of 6 bases from V and 3 bases from J, the junction contained 11 bases not matched to a gene. The CDR3 spans 16 residues. The CDR3 is CASIPWWGQVYNEQFF. For the CDR3, the DNA is TGTGCCAGCATCCCATGGTGGGGACAGGTCTACAATGAGCAGTTCTTC.

The chain links TRBV27 to TRBJ1-2; no definite D call. The CDR3 spans 13 residues. With 5 bases removed from V and 6 bases from J, the gap between germline ends came to 13 bases. Germline CDR1 and CDR2: MNHEY and SMNVEV (reference sequence). CDR3 loop: CASSNRGADGYTF. For the CDR3, the DNA is TGTGCCAGCAGTAACCGGGGAGCGGATGGCTACACCTTC.

The V call is TRBV11-2, the J call TRBJ2-5; D remains unclear. The CDR3 sequence is 13 residues long. V was shortened by 1 base and J by 2 bases, with 5 bases between the two germline ends. Germline-derived CDR1 and CDR2 are SGHAT and FQNNGV. CDR3 DNA: TGTGCCAGCAGCTTAGTCAGTCAAGAGACCCAGTACTTC. It translates to CASSLVSQETQYF.

The CDR3 nucleotides read TGTGCCAGCAGTTACTCGTGGGGGGACACCGGGGAGCTGTTTTTT. Encoded protein: CASSYSWGDTGELFF. The chain is built from TRBV6-5 and TRBJ2-2; TRBD2 is a possible D gene (6 bases). V was trimmed by 0 bases and J by 3 bases, leaving 8 bases between them. There are 15 residues in the CDR3. In germline, CDR1 is MNHEY, CDR2 SVGAGI.

The V call is TRBV9, the J call TRBJ1-4; TRBD1 is a possible D gene (5 bases). V dropped 6 bases and J dropped 0 bases, with 9 bases sitting between them. The germline CDR1 and CDR2 sequences are SGDLS and YYNGEE. The CDR3 totals 14 residues. The CDR3 loop is CASTEGPTNEKLFF. The CDR3 coding sequence is TGTGCCAGCACGGAGGGACCAACTAATGAAAAACTGTTTTTT.

The gene calls are TRBV13 and TRBJ2-2; D unclear. Germline CDR1 and CDR2: PRHDT and FYEKMQ (reference sequence). The CDR3 sequence is 12 residues long. The V and J ends lost 7 bases and 3 bases respectively, with 6 bases between them. The CDR3 sequence: CASTKDTGELFF. The CDR3 coding sequence is TGTGCCAGCACCAAAGACACCGGGGAGCTGTTTTTT.

This clone was counted a few times. The chain links TRBV6-5 to TRBJ2-3; 12 bases match TRBD1. After removal of 2 bases from V and 4 bases from J, the junction contained 1 base not matched to a gene. This CDR3 region has 15 residues. Germline V lookup: CDR1 MNHEY, CDR2 SVGAGI. In nucleotides, the CDR3 is TGTGCCAGCAGTTACGGGACAGGGGGCGCAGATACGCAGTATTTT. It is translated as CASSYGTGGADTQYF.

V is TRBV5-1 and J is TRBJ1-1; TRBD1 is a possible D gene (5 bases). Germline V gene sequence: CDR1 SGHRS, CDR2 YFSETQ. There are 17 residues in the CDR3. V gave up 0 bases and J gave up 0 bases, with 15 bases separating them. CDR3 in amino acids: CASSLEGEAVMNTEAFF. The CDR3 nucleotides are TGCGCCAGCAGCTTGGAAGGGGAAGCCGTTATGAACACTGAAGCTTTCTTT.

On this clone itself: The identical CDR3 is also encoded by other nucleotide sequences in the sample. This chain connects TRBV9 to TRBJ1-3; tentative D call: TRBD1 (6 bases). This CDR3 spans 15 amino acids. Trimming removed 0 bases at V and 0 bases at J, with 7 bases between. Germline CDR1 SGDLS, CDR2 YYNGEE. The CDR3 is CASSVGGGSGNTIYF. The DNA for the CDR3 is TGTGCCAGCAGCGTAGGAGGGGGCTCTGGAAACACCATATATTTT.

This clone was counted once. J is TRBJ1-2 and V is TRBV6-1; 8 positions match TRBD1. The trim removed 3 bases at V and 4 bases at J, leaving 4 bases unmatched. This CDR3 has 14 residues. Per germline, CDR1 MNHNS and CDR2 SASEGT. CDR3 in amino acids: CASSDRTGLYGYTF. The CDR3 nucleotides read TGTGCCAGCAGTGACCGGACAGGGCTCTATGGCTACACCTTC.

The V and J genes are TRBV4-1 and TRBJ2-2; 11 bases match TRBD2. V shed 4 bases and J 8 bases; nucleotides not matched to a gene: 9. The CDR3 totals 16 residues. The germline CDR1 and CDR2 sequences are MGHRA and YSYEKL. The CDR3 DNA sequence: TGCGCCAGCAGCCGCCTACGACTAGCGGGGACTGGGGAGCTGTTTTTT. This codes for CASSRLRLAGTGELFF.

The chain couples TRBV7-2 to TRBJ2-7; D is possibly TRBD2 (6 bases). The CDR3 spans 15 residues. Deletions cut 4 bases from V and 0 bases from J, with 13 bases between. Per the germline V gene, CDR1 is SGHTA and CDR2 is FQGNSA. CDR3 loop: CASSSGRSYSYEQYF. The CDR3 DNA follows: TGTGCCAGCAGCTCAGGGAGGTCGTACTCCTACGAGCAGTACTTC.

The genes are TRBV4-1 and TRBJ2-3; D is perhaps TRBD1 or TRBD2 (6 bases each). There are 16 residues in the CDR3. V shed 3 bases and J shed 1 base, with 14 bases lying between them. Germline assignment: CDR1 MGHRA and CDR2 YSYEKL. Written as DNA, the CDR3 is TGCGCCAGCAGCCAGAGTCGGGGGCTGGGCACAGATACGCAGTATTTT. This sequence encodes CASSQSRGLGTDTQYF.

This chain joins TRBV7-6 and TRBJ2-1; 7 bases line up with TRBD2. Germline CDR1 reads SGHVS; CDR2 reads FNYEAQ. The CDR3 sequence is 17 residues long. V lost 5 bases, J lost 8 bases, and 18 bases stayed unmatched. Here the CDR3 DNA reads TGTGCCAGCAGCGCCCTGTCGGGCGGTGGCCTAGCGGATGAGCAGTTCTTC. Amino acid sequence: CASSALSGGGLADEQFF.

The chain carries TRBV20-1 and TRBJ1-1; the D is unclear. Germline assignment: CDR1 DFQATT and CDR2 SNEGSKA (reference sequence). The V end lost 2 bases, the J end lost 0 bases, and 1 base lay between the germline ends. There are 11 residues in the CDR3. The CDR3 loop reads CSARLNTEAFF. The DNA of the CDR3 is TGCAGTGCTAGACTGAACACTGAAGCTTTCTTT.

Only a few counts were recorded for this clone. This chain joins TRBV6-8 and TRBJ2-7; maybe TRBD1 (6 bases). This CDR3 has 13 residues. Trimming shortened V by 6 bases and J by 2 bases, and 11 bases separated the two germline ends. Germline loops: CDR1 MNHGY, CDR2 SAAAGT. This CDR3 is CASSRTETYEQYF. As DNA, the CDR3 is TGTGCCAGCAGCCGGACAGAAACCTACGAGCAGTACTTC.

The chain recombines TRBV6-1 with TRBJ2-7; TRBD2 matches at 11 bases. This CDR3 has 14 amino acids. J lost 2 bases, V lost 5 bases, and 2 bases had no gene match. Germline V CDR1 and CDR2: MNHNS, SASEGT. CDR3 sequence reads: CASSFSGGAYEQYF. For the CDR3, the DNA is TGTGCCAGCAGTTTTAGCGGGGGGGCCTACGAGCAGTACTTC.

This clone was observed a handful of times. The chain combines TRBV7-6 with TRBJ2-7; TRBD1 matches 8 bases. CDR1 is SGHVS, CDR2 FNYEAQ, per germline. This CDR3 comprises 15 residues. The ends lost 5 bases at V and 4 bases at J; junction bases unmatched: 10. The CDR3 coding sequence is TGTGCCAGCAGCCCAGGTCCCGGGACAGGTTACGAGCAGTACTTC. Its protein is CASSPGPGTGYEQYF.

In DNA, the CDR3 is TGCGCCAGCAGCTTGGGGACGGTTTATGGCTACACCTTC. Residues: CASSLGTVYGYTF. The chain couples TRBV5-1 to TRBJ1-2; no clear D. The germline V gene encodes CDR1 SGHRS and CDR2 YFSETQ. The germline V and J ends were trimmed by 0 bases and 5 bases, with 8 bases remaining between them. The CDR3 runs 13 residues.

The rearrangement links TRBV5-1 to TRBJ2-7; tentative D call: TRBD1 (6 bases). Per germline, CDR1 SGHRS and CDR2 YFSETQ. With 0 bases removed from V and 4 bases from J, the gap between germline ends came to 17 bases. CDR3 size: 16 residues. CDR3 in amino acids: CASSLAPAGEGYEQYF. DNA of the CDR3: TGCGCCAGCAGCTTGGCCCCGGCAGGGGAAGGATACGAGCAGTACTTC.

The chain carries TRBV28 and TRBJ2-7; 7 bases are shared with TRBD1. The germline CDR1 and CDR2 sequences are MDHEN and SYDVKM. This CDR3 is 13 amino acids long. Unmatched junction bases numbered 4, after V lost 4 bases and J lost 4 bases. The CDR3, as DNA: TGTGCCAGCAGTTGGCTACAGGGGTACGAGCAGTACTTC. As protein: CASSWLQGYEQYF.

The chain is built from TRBV4-2 and TRBJ1-2; D is uncertain. Germline CDR1 and CDR2: LGHNA and YNFKEQ. Trimming shortened V by 3 bases and J by 4 bases, and 18 bases separated the two germline ends. This CDR3 contains 16 residues. In DNA form, the CDR3 reads TGTGCCAGCAGCCAGCCAGACGTAGCGGAGGGCTATGGCTACACCTTC. Amino acids: CASSQPDVAEGYGYTF.